The T cell receptor beta chain under discussion was sequenced for a study of post-analysis software for immune sequencing data. About the research overall: There were relapsing-remitting, secondary progressive and progressive-relapsing multiple sclerosis among the disease courses included. Study-level results: Patients carried a handful of TRBV segments more frequently than controls did, and TRBV5-6, TRBV5-1 and TRBV20-1 were among them. Same-batch preparations were strongly co-clustered by F measure. A significant reduction in normalized Chao1 diversity was observed in multiple sclerosis patients versus controls.

Unique molecular identifiers were carried by the TCR beta cDNA libraries. A single record per CDR3 protein comes from TCRdb applying MiXCR to the PCR reads. Among 150,000 to 200,000 distinct CDR3 sequences, over 25% were seen once, and the ten largest hold around 1.5%. Per germline, CDR1 DFQATT and CDR2 SNEGSKA (reference sequence). The CDR3 covers 14 residues. The ends lost 5 bases at V and 2 bases at J; junction bases unmatched: 6. Comment on this clonotype: Its antigen is undetermined.

The chain carries TRBV20-1 and TRBJ1-5; TRBD1 matches at 7 bases. Specimen: blood. This sequence originates from a girl aged 10-17 years with multiple sclerosis. The CDR3 protein is CSARQGRGNQPQHF. The CDR3 DNA follows: TGCAGTGCTCGACAGGGAAGGGGCAATCAGCCCCAGCATTTT.